The rows below give T cell receptor beta chains drawn from one sample of a study of blood T cell repertoires in COVID-19. Data came from immunoSEQ multiplex PCR; TCRdb stores just in-frame clones and leaves some out. Of 75,000 to 95,000 clones in the sample, 80% are singletons; the top ten hold around 12%. Sequencing was performed on peripheral blood. Receptor source: a woman aged 40 to 49 with active or convalescent COVID-19. Each CDR3 is given with its conserved first and last residue. The D gene is left open where the match is weak.

d_call	v_call	j_call	cdr3_nt	cdr3_aa
TRBD1	TRBV24-1	TRBJ1-2	TGTGCCACCAGTAAACAGGGACAGGGACCGGGTGGCTACACCTTC	CATSKQGQGPGGYTF
NA	TRBV21-1	TRBJ1-2	TGTGCCAGCAGCAACACAGGCAACTATGGCTACACCTTC	CASSNTGNYGYTF
NA	TRBV18	TRBJ1-4	TGTGCCAGCTCACCGGCGGGCCCGGCTAATGAAAAACTGTTTTTT	CASSPAGPANEKLFF
TRBD1	TRBV28	TRBJ2-3	TGTGCCAGCAGACAGACAGGGGGGAGCACAGATACGCAGTATTTT	CASRQTGGSTDTQYF
NA	TRBV12-5	TRBJ2-7	TGTGCTAGTGGCCTTATCGCCTACGAGCAGTACTTC	CASGLIAYEQYF
TRBD1	TRBV24-1	TRBJ2-3	TGTGCCACCAGTGATTTGTCCGACAGGGGTCAAGATACGCAGTATTTT	CATSDLSDRGQDTQYF
NA	TRBV2	TRBJ1-4	TGTGCCAGCAGGGAACAGGAAAGTAATGAAAAACTGTTTTTT	CASREQESNEKLFF
NA	TRBV28	TRBJ1-1	TGTGCCAGCAGTTTCGGTGCTCGTCGGACAGCTTCGAACACTGAAGCTTTCTTT	CASSFGARRTASNTEAFF
NA	TRBV12-3/TRBV12-4	TRBJ1-2	TGTGCCAGCCGCGGCAGGGAGGATGGCTACACCTTC	CASRGREDGYTF
NA	TRBV5-1	TRBJ2-7	TGCGCCAGCAGCATAGAACAGACAACCTACGAGCAGTACTTC	CASSIEQTTYEQYF
TRBD1	TRBV28	TRBJ2-5	TGTGCCAGCAGTTTGGGGACAGGGCCCTTCGTCGAGACCCAGTACTTC	CASSLGTGPFVETQYF